Each of the 6 T cell receptor beta chains below was sequenced from the same sample in a study of spatial heterogeneity in lung cancer. TCRdb recomputed calls from the 5' RACE reads with MiXCR, one row per CDR3 protein. Among about 38,000 distinct CDR3 sequences, 7.5% to 8% were seen once, and the ten largest hold under 30%. Time point in this sample: sample taken at primary tumor resection. Unsorted whole RNA samples from tumor, nontumor lung or frozen PBMC were sequenced. Sequencing used PBMCs, obtained at surgery. These receptors all come from a male donor with early-stage non-small cell lung cancer.

In its sample, this clonotype was seen many times. CDR3 residues: CASSPDSFYEQYV. The CDR3 DNA reads as TGTGCCAGCAGCCCGGACAGTTTCTACGAGCAGTACGTC. The rearrangement uses TRBV21-1 and TRBJ2-7; the D call of TRBD1 is as the table states it, not checked on the DNA. TRBV21-1 is a documented pseudogene. The CDR3 covers 13 residues.

The chain has TRBV20-1 and TRBJ1-5, with D unresolved. The CDR3 extends over 13 amino acids. Germline V gene lookup returns CDR1 DFQATT and CDR2 SNEGSKA (reference sequence). V gave up 3 bases and J gave up 3 bases, with 9 bases separating them. The CDR3 DNA reads as TGCAGTGCTAGCAGGCAGATCAATCAGCCCCAGCATTTT. The encoded protein is CSASRQINQPQHF.

This clonotype was observed at least ten times. The rearrangement uses TRBV25-1 and TRBJ2-1; TRBD2 matches 8 bases. J lost 7 bases, V lost 1 base, and 3 bases had no gene match. The V gene's germline CDR1 is MGHDK and CDR2 SYGVNS. There are 14 residues in the CDR3. CDR3 coding DNA: TGTGCCAGCAGTGAATGGGGGACTAGGAATGAGCAGTTCTTC. Amino acid sequence: CASSEWGTRNEQFF.

The rearrangement uses TRBV6-2 or TRBV6-3 and TRBJ2-3, with TRBD2 identical over 10 bases. V dropped 6 bases and J dropped 2; count of bases not matched to a gene: 14. Germline loops: CDR1 MNHEY, CDR2 SVGEGT. This CDR3 comprises 18 residues. CDR3 sequence reads: CASRPSFLAGESTDTQYF. CDR3 nucleotides: TGTGCCAGCAGACCCAGCTTTCTAGCGGGAGAGTCCACAGATACGCAGTATTTT.

This chain connects TRBV27 to TRBJ2-2; D not certain. Germline-derived CDR1 and CDR2 are MNHEY and SMNVEV (reference sequence). The CDR3 is 16 residues long. V dropped 3 bases and J dropped 1 base, with 12 bases sitting between them. The CDR3 region has the DNA TGTGCCAGCAGTTTCAACGCGCCCCTGAACACCGGGGAGCTGTTTTTT. Protein sequence: CASSFNAPLNTGELFF.

Details on this clonotype: One base away lies a much larger clone, so this may be a sequencing read error. The CDR3 ends on some other residue instead of the conserved phenylalanine or tryptophan, so this is likely a read error. The chain combines TRBV4-3 with TRBJ2-1; D is perhaps TRBD1 or TRBD2 (6 bases each). The CDR3 runs 16 residues. V lost 0 bases and J lost 3, with 12 bases in between. The germline gives CDR1 LGHNA, CDR2 YSLEER. Here the CDR3 reads CASSQDGGLGYNEQFL. For the CDR3, the DNA is TGCGCCAGCAGCCAAGATGGGGGGCTAGGCTACAATGAGCAGTTCCTC.